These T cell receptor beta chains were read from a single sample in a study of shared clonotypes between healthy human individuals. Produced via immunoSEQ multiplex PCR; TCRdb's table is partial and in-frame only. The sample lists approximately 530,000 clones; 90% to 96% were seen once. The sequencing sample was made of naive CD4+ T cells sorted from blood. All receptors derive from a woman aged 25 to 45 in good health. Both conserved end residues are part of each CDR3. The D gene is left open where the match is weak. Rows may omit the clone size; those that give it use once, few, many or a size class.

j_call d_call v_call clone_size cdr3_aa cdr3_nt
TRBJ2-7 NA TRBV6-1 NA CASSGWEYEQYF TGTGCCAGCAGTGGTTGGGAATACGAGCAGTACTTC
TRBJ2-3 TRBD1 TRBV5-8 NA CASNGQGTDTQYF TGTGCCAGCAACGGACAGGGCACAGATACGCAGTATTTT
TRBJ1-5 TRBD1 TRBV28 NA CASSLRFWKIGGTGGYQPQHF TGTGCCAGCAGTTTAAGGTTCTGGAAAATAGGTGGGACAGGGGGATATCAGCCCCAGCATTTT
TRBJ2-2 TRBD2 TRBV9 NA CASSAGTSAGELFF TGTGCCAGCAGCGCAGGGACTAGTGCCGGGGAGCTGTTTTTT
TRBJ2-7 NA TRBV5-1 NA CASSLSQGGEQYF TGCGCCAGCAGCTTGTCCCAAGGAGGGGAGCAGTACTTC
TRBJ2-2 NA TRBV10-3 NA CAISRLGNTGELFF TGTGCCATCAGTAGATTAGGGAACACCGGGGAGCTGTTTTTT
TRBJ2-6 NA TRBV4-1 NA CASSQAGFGANVLTF TGCGCCAGCAGCCAAGCGGGGTTTGGGGCCAACGTCCTGACTTTC
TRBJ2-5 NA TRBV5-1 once CASSLAYYSSIETQYF TGCGCCAGCAGCTTGGCCTACTACTCTAGTATAGAGACCCAGTACTTC
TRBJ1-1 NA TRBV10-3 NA CAISEGNTEAFF TGTGCCATCAGTGAGGGGAACACTGAAGCTTTCTTT
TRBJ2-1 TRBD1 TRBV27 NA CASSPGQDGPLAHYYNEQFF TGTGCCAGCAGTCCCGGACAGGACGGGCCCCTAGCTCACTATTACAATGAGCAGTTCTTC
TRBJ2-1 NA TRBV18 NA CASSPGSIGRLVNEQFF TGTGCCAGCTCACCGGGGTCTATAGGGAGGTTGGTCAATGAGCAGTTCTTC
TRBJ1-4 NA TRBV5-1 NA CASSFLTATNEKLFF TGCGCCAGCAGCTTTCTTACGGCAACTAATGAAAAACTGTTTTTT
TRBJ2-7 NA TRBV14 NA CASSRTGKGGTYEQYF TGTGCCAGCAGCCGGACAGGTAAGGGAGGAACCTACGAGCAGTACTTC
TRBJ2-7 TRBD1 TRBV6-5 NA CASSLGGVQYF TGTGCCAGCAGTCTAGGGGGCGTGCAGTACTTC
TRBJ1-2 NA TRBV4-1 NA CASSQVVTARGYTF TGCGCCAGCAGCCAAGTAGTTACGGCGCGTGGCTACACCTTC
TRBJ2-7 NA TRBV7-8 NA CASTPLVAGNRYEQYF TGTGCCAGCACCCCTCTGGTTGCGGGAAATAGGTACGAGCAGTACTTC
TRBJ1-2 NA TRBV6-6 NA CASSPGMDGGDGYTF TGTGCCAGCAGTCCCGGGATGGACGGGGGCGATGGCTACACCTTC
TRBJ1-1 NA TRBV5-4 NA CASSLVTARAEAFF TGTGCCAGCAGCTTAGTGACCGCCCGCGCTGAAGCTTTCTTT
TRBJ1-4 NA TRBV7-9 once CASSHRQGATNEKLFF TGTGCCAGCAGCCACCGGCAGGGCGCAACTAATGAAAAACTGTTTTTT
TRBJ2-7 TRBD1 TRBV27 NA CASSPHRGISYEQYF TGTGCCAGCAGTCCCCACAGGGGAATAAGCTACGAGCAGTACTTC
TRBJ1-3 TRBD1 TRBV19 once CASSSTGTGDRNTIYF TGTGCCAGTAGTTCGACCGGGACAGGGGACCGAAACACCATATATTTT
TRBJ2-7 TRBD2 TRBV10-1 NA CASSEEPPVSGSNVEQYF TGCGCCAGCAGTGAGGAACCCCCGGTCAGCGGGAGTAATGTAGAGCAGTACTTC
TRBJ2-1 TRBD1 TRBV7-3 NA CASSDQGAPYNEQFF TGTGCCAGCAGCGACCAGGGGGCCCCCTACAATGAGCAGTTCTTC
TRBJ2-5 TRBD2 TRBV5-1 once CASSLGGTSRETQYF TGCGCCAGCAGCTTGGGGGGGACTAGTCGAGAGACCCAGTACTTC
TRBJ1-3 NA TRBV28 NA CASSLGYSGNTIYF TGTGCCAGCAGTTTAGGTTACTCTGGAAACACCATATATTTT
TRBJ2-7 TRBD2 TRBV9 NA CASSGVAGGRSGGEQYF TGTGCCAGCAGCGGAGTAGCGGGAGGGCGGTCGGGTGGCGAGCAGTACTTC
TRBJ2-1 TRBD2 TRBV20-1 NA CSASSGIEQFF TGCAGTGCTAGTAGCGGGATTGAGCAGTTCTTC
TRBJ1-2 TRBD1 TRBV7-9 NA CASRSTAQGPRGYTF TGTGCCAGCAGGTCAACCGCACAGGGGCCGAGAGGCTACACCTTC
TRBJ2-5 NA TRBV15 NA CATSREQRALGETQYF TGTGCCACCAGCAGAGAGCAGCGGGCCCTGGGGGAGACCCAGTACTTC
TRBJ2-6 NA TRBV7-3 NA CASSLGGSGANVLTF TGTGCCAGCAGCTTAGGAGGCTCTGGGGCCAACGTCCTGACTTTC
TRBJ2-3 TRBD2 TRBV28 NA CASSTWRGSGSADTQYF TGTGCCAGCAGTACATGGCGGGGTAGCGGGAGTGCAGATACGCAGTATTTT
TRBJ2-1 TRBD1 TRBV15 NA CATSSPGTDYNEQFF TGTGCCACCAGCAGTCCCGGGACAGACTACAATGAGCAGTTCTTC
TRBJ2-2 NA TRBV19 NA CASNRDLRGTGELFF TGTGCCAGTAATAGGGATCTCCGGGGAACCGGGGAGCTGTTTTTT
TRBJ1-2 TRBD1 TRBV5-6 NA CASSRDRGHGYTF TGTGCCAGCAGCCGGGACAGGGGCCATGGCTACACCTTC
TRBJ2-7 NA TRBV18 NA CASSPQERGHEQYF TGTGCCAGCTCCCCCCAGGAAAGGGGCCACGAGCAGTACTTC
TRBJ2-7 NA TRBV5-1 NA CASSFKLTSYEQYF TGCGCCAGCAGCTTCAAGCTGACATCCTACGAGCAGTACTTC
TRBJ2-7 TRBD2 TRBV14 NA CASSQEELAGAYEQYF TGTGCCAGCAGCCAAGAGGAGCTAGCGGGGGCCTACGAGCAGTACTTC
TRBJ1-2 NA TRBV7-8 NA CASSLESGNNYGYTF TGTGCCAGCAGCTTAGAGTCGGGCAATAACTATGGCTACACCTTC
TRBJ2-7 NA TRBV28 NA CAISQEGFLYEQYF TGTGCCATCTCCCAGGAAGGATTCCTCTACGAGCAGTACTTC
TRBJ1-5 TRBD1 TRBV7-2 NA CASSPHNRGANQPQHF TGTGCCAGCAGCCCTCACAACAGGGGCGCAAATCAGCCCCAGCATTTT
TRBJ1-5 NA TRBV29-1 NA CSVEDERLRDSNQPQHF TGCAGCGTTGAAGACGAGAGGTTAAGGGATAGCAATCAGCCCCAGCATTTT
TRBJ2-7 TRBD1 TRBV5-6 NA CASSGTGGYEQYF TGTGCCAGCTCGGGGACAGGGGGCTACGAGCAGTACTTC
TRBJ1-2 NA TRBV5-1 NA CASSSQGPHGYTF TGCGCCAGCAGCTCGCAGGGACCCCATGGCTACACCTTC
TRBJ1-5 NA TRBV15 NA CATSRDPGAKHF TGTGCCACCAGCAGAGATCCGGGGGCGAAGCATTTT
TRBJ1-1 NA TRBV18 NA CASSPTLNTEAFF TGTGCCAGCTCACCTACACTGAACACTGAAGCTTTCTTT
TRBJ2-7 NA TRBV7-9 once CASSPPGEQRLYEQYF TGTGCCAGCAGCCCCCCAGGGGAGCAGAGACTCTACGAGCAGTACTTC
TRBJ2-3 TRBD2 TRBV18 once CASSPTAGITDTQYF TGTGCCAGCTCACCAACAGCGGGAATTACAGATACGCAGTATTTT
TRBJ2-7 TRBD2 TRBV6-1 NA CASSARTSGTYEQYF TGTGCCAGCAGTGCACGGACTAGCGGAACCTACGAGCAGTACTTC
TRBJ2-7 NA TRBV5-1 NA CASNRGGRGFSYEQYF TGCGCCAGCAACCGGGGAGGCAGGGGGTTCTCCTACGAGCAGTACTTC
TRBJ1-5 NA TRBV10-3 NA CAIISDGYSNQPQHF TGTGCCATCATTTCGGACGGATATAGCAATCAGCCCCAGCATTTT
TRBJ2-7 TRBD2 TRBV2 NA CASNRLAGIYEQYF TGTGCCAGCAACAGACTAGCGGGAATCTACGAGCAGTACTTC
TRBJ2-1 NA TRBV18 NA CASSPNPGSEQFF TGTGCCAGCTCACCAAACCCGGGGAGTGAGCAGTTCTTC
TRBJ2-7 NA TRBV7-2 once CASSLDSSASSYEQYF TGTGCCAGCAGCTTAGATTCTAGCGCCAGCTCCTACGAGCAGTACTTC
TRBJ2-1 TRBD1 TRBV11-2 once CASSSRDSSYNEQFF TGTGCCAGCAGCTCTCGGGACAGTTCCTACAATGAGCAGTTCTTC
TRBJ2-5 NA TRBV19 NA CASSIRSRETQYF TGTGCCAGTAGTATACGGAGCCGGGAGACCCAGTACTTC